This T cell receptor (beta chain) was captured in a study of identifying expanded T cells in peripheral blood. Study-wide points: Over approximately two and four weeks, about 15 and 19 clones changed, versus approximately 1.2 between replicates. Variance in clone template counts between approximately two-week samples significantly increased with total template count across all healthy donors.

No infections or other immune events were documented during collection. Produced via immunoSEQ multiplex PCR; TCRdb's table is partial and in-frame only. This table has about 100,000 clones, approximately 83% appearing once. Details on this clone: Its antigen is unknown.

J gave up 2 bases and V 1 base, and 4 bases lay outside the gene matches. The CDR3 is 14 amino acids. Germline-derived CDR1 and CDR2 are SQVTM and ANQGSEA. The rearrangement links TRBV29-1 to TRBJ1-2; 7 positions agree with TRBD1. This sequence was found in a person aged 18 to 75 in good health. What was sequenced was blood. CDR3: CSVEGDSGNYGYTF. The DNA of the CDR3 is TGCAGCGTTGAAGGGGACAGTGGGAACTATGGCTACACCTTC. Combining the CDR3 with reference TRBV29-1 and TRBJ1-2 gives the whole variable domain SAVISQKPSRDICQRGTSLTIQCQVDSQVTMMFWYRQQPGQSLTLIATANQGSEATYESGFVIDKFPISRPNLTFSTLTVSNMSPEDSSIYLCSVEGDSGNYGYTFGSGTRLTVV.